This T cell receptor (beta chain) derives from a study of blood T cell repertoires in COVID-19. Turning to the study itself: The analysed material was cDNA or gDNA that came from T cells, B-cell-depleted T cells, or PBMCs.

Here immunoSEQ multiplex PCR was the method, and the copy in TCRdb shows in-frame clones only, minus some. The data show some 150,000 clones, with roughly nine tenths seen just once and roughly 1.5% held by the top ten. V was cut by 0 bases and J by 2 bases, with 6 bases left in between. The CDR3 extends over 14 amino acids. CDR1 is SGHDT and CDR2 is YYEEEE in the germline V gene. This clone was picked up a small number of times. This sequence originates from a human donor in a cohort sampled during active COVID-19. The chain recombines TRBV5-6 with TRBJ1-5; D unresolved. Specimen: peripheral blood. The CDR3 DNA reads as TGTGCCAGCAGCTTGGGACTGGGCAATCAGCCCCAGCATTTT. It yields the protein CASSLGLGNQPQHF.